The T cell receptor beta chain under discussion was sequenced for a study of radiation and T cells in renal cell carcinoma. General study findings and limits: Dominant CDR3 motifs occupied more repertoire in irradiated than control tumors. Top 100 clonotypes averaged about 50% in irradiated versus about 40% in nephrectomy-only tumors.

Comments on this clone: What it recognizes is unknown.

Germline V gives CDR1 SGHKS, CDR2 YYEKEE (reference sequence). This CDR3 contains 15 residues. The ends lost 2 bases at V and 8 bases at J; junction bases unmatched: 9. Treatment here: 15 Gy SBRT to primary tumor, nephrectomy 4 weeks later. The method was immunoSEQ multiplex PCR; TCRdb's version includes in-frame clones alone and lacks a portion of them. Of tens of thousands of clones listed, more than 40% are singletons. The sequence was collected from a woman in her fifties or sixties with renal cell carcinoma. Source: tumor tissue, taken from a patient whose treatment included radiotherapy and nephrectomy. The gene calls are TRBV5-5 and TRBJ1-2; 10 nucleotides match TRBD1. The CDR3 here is CASSFGGQGKEGYTF. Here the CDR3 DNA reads TGTGCCAGCAGCTTCGGGGGACAGGGGAAGGAGGGCTACACCTTC. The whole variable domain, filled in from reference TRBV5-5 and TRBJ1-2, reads DAGVTQSPTHLIKTRGQQVTLRCSPISGHKSVSWYQQVLGQGPQFIFQYYEKEERGRGNFPDRFSARQFPNYSSELNVNALLLGDSALYLCASSFGGQGKEGYTFGSGTRLTVV.